This is a list of T cell receptor beta chains from one sample in a study of blood T cell repertoires in COVID-19. Libraries were prepared by immunoSEQ multiplex PCR; TCRdb keeps only in-frame clonotypes and omits some of them. The sample records about 110,000 clones, 70% to 85% being singletons. The sample consisted of peripheral blood. The receptors derive from a woman aged 40 to 49 with acute or convalescent COVID-19. Both conserved end residues are part of each CDR3. D genes are given only for firm matches. A row's size may be missing; if present it is once, few, many or a size class.

J gene	V gene	clone size	D gene	CDR3 DNA	CDR3 protein
TRBJ2-7	TRBV2	NA	TRBD1	TGTGCCAGCAGTCCGGGACAGGGGTCCTACGAGCAGTACTTC	CASSPGQGSYEQYF
TRBJ1-2	TRBV6-6	NA	NA	TGTGCCAGCAGTGGGGGGAGGGGGGGCACGTATGGCTACACCTTC	CASSGGRGGTYGYTF
TRBJ2-1	TRBV2	NA	TRBD2	TGTGCCAGCAGTGAGTTGGGGGGGAACTCCTACAATGAGCAGTTCTTC	CASSELGGNSYNEQFF
TRBJ2-5	TRBV5-1	NA	TRBD2	TGCGCCAGCAGCTCCCTGACTAGCTCAGAGACCCAGTACTTC	CASSSLTSSETQYF
TRBJ2-5	TRBV12-3/TRBV12-4	NA	NA	TGTGCCAGCAGCCCTGAGTCCTGGGAGACCCAGTACTTC	CASSPESWETQYF
TRBJ2-7	TRBV5-1	NA	NA	TGCGCCAGCAGCTTGGTTGCTGGAGTAGTTTACGAGCAGTACTTC	CASSLVAGVVYEQYF
TRBJ2-1	TRBV5-4	NA	NA	TGTGCCAGCAGCTTGGCGGGGGTTTACAATGAGCAGTTCTTC	CASSLAGVYNEQFF
TRBJ2-1	TRBV18	NA	NA	TGTGCCAGCTCACCCTTTAGAGATAACTCCTACAATGAGCAGTTCTTC	CASSPFRDNSYNEQFF
TRBJ2-3	TRBV3-1/TRBV3-2	NA	NA	TGTGCCAGCAGCCAAATGACTAGTTCCACAGATACGCAGTATTTT	CASSQMTSSTDTQYF
TRBJ2-3	TRBV30	NA	NA	TGTGCCTGGAGTGGAGCGGCGATGGGGACAGATACGCAGTATTTT	CAWSGAAMGTDTQYF
TRBJ2-1	TRBV3-1/TRBV3-2	NA	TRBD2	TGTGCCAGCAGCCAGCCCGGGAGCGGGGGGGATTACAATGAGCAGTTCTTC	CASSQPGSGGDYNEQFF
TRBJ2-3	TRBV19	NA	NA	TGTGCCAGTAGTAGAATGGTAGGAGTCACAGATACGCAGTATTTT	CASSRMVGVTDTQYF
TRBJ1-2	TRBV7-9	NA	NA	TGTGCCAGCAGCCCCCGTGGCAACAGCTATGGCTACACCTTC	CASSPRGNSYGYTF
TRBJ2-5	TRBV30	NA	NA	TGTGCCTGGAGTAGAGGACATGGGGAGACCCAGTACTTC	CAWSRGHGETQYF
TRBJ2-1	TRBV7-3	NA	NA	TGTGCCAGCAGCTTTAGTCTAGCAAGTATGAATGAGCAGTTCTTC	CASSFSLASMNEQFF
TRBJ1-2	TRBV6-6	NA	TRBD1	TGTGCCAGCAGTCCGGACGGGACAGGGTATGGCTACACCTTC	CASSPDGTGYGYTF
TRBJ1-2	TRBV30	NA	NA	TGTGCCGGATCTCTAGGCGGCTACTATGGCTACACCTTC	CAGSLGGYYGYTF
TRBJ1-1	TRBV3-1/TRBV3-2	NA	NA	TGTGCCAGCAGCCAACGGGGGGGTGAAGCTTTCTTT	CASSQRGGEAFF
TRBJ1-4	TRBV11-2	NA	TRBD1	TGTGCCAGCAGCTTAATGCAGGGGGGAGAAAAACTGTTTTTT	CASSLMQGGEKLFF
TRBJ1-5	TRBV2	NA	NA	TGTGCCAGCAGTCCAGATGGACAGAGCAATCAGCCCCAGCATTTT	CASSPDGQSNQPQHF
TRBJ1-5	TRBV24-1	few	NA	TGTGCCACCAGTGATCTCCACTCCGTTCACCCTTCACAGGGCACATGTGGCAATCAGCCCCAGCATTTT	CATSDLHSVHPSQGTCGNQPQHF
TRBJ2-3	TRBV11-1	NA	TRBD2	TGTGCCAGCAGCCTCAGTAGCGGGGGGACTACAGATACGCAGTATTTT	CASSLSSGGTTDTQYF
TRBJ1-2	TRBV6-5	NA	TRBD1	TGTGCCAGCCTGGAGGCTCAGGGGGTAAACTATGGCTACACCTTC	CASLEAQGVNYGYTF
TRBJ1-1	TRBV7-2	many	NA	TGTGCCAGCAGCGCGACAGCGTCGGCCACTGAAGCTTTCTTT	CASSATASATEAFF
TRBJ2-3	TRBV24-1	NA	TRBD2	TGTGCCACCTCGGAACCGGGACTAGCGTCGCGAAGTCAGTATTTT	CATSEPGLASRSQYF
TRBJ1-1	TRBV3-1/TRBV3-2	NA	NA	TGTGCCAGCAGCCGGTTCGGTGTCGGGGGCACTGAAGCTTTCTTT	CASSRFGVGGTEAFF
TRBJ2-2	TRBV27	NA	TRBD2	TGTGCCAGCAGAAATCTAGCGGGGGGCCAAAACACCGGGGAGCTGTTTTTT	CASRNLAGGQNTGELFF
TRBJ1-3	TRBV7-2	NA	NA	TGTGCCAGCAGCACAACAGGGACGGGAAACACCATATATTTT	CASSTTGTGNTIYF
TRBJ2-5	TRBV28	NA	NA	TGTGCCAGCAGGAGCCAAGAGACCCAGTACTTC	CASRSQETQYF
TRBJ2-2	TRBV5-5	NA	TRBD1	TGTGCCAGCAGCTTAAATGGACAGGGAACTATAACCGGGGAGCTGTTTTTT	CASSLNGQGTITGELFF
TRBJ2-1	TRBV18	NA	TRBD1	TGTGCCAGCTCACCATATGGGACAGGGGGGAGCGGTGAGCAGTTCTTC	CASSPYGTGGSGEQFF
TRBJ2-1	TRBV30	NA	NA	TGTGCCTCCTTTAGGCGGGGTTCCCCAGGGGAGCAGTTCTTC	CASFRRGSPGEQFF
TRBJ2-7	TRBV25-1	many	NA	TGTGCCAGCAGTGATATGGGGCCAAACTACGAGCAGTACTTC	CASSDMGPNYEQYF
TRBJ2-1	TRBV7-9	NA	TRBD2	TGTGCCAGCAGCTTAGGTAGCGGGGGGGTTTACAATGAGCAGTTCTTC	CASSLGSGGVYNEQFF
TRBJ2-5	TRBV15	NA	NA	TGTGCCACCAGCAGAGACCTCCCCTCTAGTCTGCAAGAGACCCAGTACTTC	CATSRDLPSSLQETQYF
TRBJ2-7	TRBV28	NA	TRBD1	TGTGCCAGTACCCGGGACAGGTTCCCTCCGTACTTC	CASTRDRFPPYF
TRBJ2-3	TRBV28	few	NA	TGTGCCAGCAGTTCCCCAGCGGGTAGCACAGATACGCAGTATTTT	CASSSPAGSTDTQYF
TRBJ2-7	TRBV6-2/TRBV6-3	NA	TRBD1	TGTGCCAGCAGTGACGGACAGGGACTCTCCTACGAGCAGTACTTC	CASSDGQGLSYEQYF
TRBJ2-3	TRBV13	few	NA	TGTGCCAGCAGCTTAGAGGGACTCCGGGATGGGATCACAGATACGCAGTATTTT	CASSLEGLRDGITDTQYF